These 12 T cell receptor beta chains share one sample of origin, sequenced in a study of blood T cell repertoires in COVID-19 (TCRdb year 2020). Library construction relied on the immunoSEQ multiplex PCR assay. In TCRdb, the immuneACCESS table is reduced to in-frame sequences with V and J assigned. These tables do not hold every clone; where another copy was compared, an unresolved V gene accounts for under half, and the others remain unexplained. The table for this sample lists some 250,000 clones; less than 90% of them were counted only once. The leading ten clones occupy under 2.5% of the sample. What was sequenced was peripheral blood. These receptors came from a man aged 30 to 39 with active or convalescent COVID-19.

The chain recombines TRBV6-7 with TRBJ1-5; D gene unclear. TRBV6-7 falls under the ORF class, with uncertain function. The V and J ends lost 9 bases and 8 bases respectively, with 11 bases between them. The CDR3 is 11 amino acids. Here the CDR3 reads CARTTDKPQHF. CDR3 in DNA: TGTGCCAGGACCACAGACAAGCCCCAGCATTTT.

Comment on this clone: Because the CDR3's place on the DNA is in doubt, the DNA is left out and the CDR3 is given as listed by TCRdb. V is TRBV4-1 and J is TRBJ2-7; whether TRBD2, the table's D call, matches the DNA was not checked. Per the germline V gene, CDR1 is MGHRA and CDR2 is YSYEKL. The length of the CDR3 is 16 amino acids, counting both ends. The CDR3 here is CASSQVWRGNPYEQYF.

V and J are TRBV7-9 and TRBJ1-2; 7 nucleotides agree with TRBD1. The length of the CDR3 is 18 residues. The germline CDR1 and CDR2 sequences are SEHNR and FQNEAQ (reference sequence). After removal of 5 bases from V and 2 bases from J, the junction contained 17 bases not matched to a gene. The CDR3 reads CASSPNNPTGRENYGYTF. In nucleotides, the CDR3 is TGTGCCAGCAGCCCTAATAATCCGACAGGGCGTGAAAACTATGGCTACACCTTC.

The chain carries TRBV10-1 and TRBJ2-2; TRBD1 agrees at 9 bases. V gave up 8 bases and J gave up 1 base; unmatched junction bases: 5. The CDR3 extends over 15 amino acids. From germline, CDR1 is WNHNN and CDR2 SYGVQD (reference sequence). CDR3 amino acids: CASGLTGGNTGELFF. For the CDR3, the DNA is TGCGCCAGCGGCCTGACAGGGGGGAACACCGGGGAGCTGTTTTTT.

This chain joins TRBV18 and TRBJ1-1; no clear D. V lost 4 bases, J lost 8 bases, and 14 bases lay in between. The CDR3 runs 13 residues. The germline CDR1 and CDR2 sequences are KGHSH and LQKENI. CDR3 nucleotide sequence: TGTGCCAGCTCACTCTCTGGGGAGCCGGAAGCTTTCTTT. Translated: CASSLSGEPEAFF. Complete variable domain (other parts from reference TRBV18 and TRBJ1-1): NAGVMQNPRHLVRRRGQEARLRCSPMKGHSHVYWYRQLPEEGLKFMVYLQKENIIDESGMPKERFSAEFPKEGPSILRIQQVVRGDSAAYFCASSLSGEPEAFFGQGTRLTVV.

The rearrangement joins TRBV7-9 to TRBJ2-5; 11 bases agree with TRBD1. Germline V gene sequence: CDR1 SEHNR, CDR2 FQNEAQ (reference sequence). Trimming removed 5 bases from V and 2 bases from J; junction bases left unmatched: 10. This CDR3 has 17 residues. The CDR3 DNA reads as TGTGCCAGCAGCCCCTCCCGGACAGGGGGCTTGCAAGAGACCCAGTACTTC. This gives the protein CASSPSRTGGLQETQYF.

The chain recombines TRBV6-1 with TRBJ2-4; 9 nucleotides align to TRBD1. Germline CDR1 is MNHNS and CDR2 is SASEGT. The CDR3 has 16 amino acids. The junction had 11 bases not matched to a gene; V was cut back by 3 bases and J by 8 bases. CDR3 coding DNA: TGTGCCAGCAGTGATTTAAGTGGACAGGGGAGGGACATTCAGTACTTC. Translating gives CASSDLSGQGRDIQYF.

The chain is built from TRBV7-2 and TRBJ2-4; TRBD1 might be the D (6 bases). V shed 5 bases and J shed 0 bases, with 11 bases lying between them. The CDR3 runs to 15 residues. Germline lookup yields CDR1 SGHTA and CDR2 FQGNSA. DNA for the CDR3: TGTGCCAGCAGCAGGGACACTTTAGCCAAAAACATTCAGTACTTC. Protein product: CASSRDTLAKNIQYF.

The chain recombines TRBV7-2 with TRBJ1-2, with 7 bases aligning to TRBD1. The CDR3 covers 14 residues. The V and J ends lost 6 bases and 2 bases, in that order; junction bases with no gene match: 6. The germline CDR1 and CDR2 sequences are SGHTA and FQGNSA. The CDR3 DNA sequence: TGTGCCAGCAGTCGGGACAGCAACAACTATGGCTACACCTTC. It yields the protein CASSRDSNNYGYTF.

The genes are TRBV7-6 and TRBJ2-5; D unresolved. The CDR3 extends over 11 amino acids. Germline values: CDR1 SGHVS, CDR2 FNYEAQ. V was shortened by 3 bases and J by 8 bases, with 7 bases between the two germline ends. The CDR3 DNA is TGTGCCAGCAGCTTCGACATCACCCAGTACTTC. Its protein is CASSFDITQYF.

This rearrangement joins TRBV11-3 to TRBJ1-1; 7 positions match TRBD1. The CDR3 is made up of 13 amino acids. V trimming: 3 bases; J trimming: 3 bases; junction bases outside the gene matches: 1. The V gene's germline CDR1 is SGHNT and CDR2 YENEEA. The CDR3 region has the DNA TGTGCCAGCAGCTTCCAGGGGGACACTGAAGCTTTCTTT. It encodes CASSFQGDTEAFF.

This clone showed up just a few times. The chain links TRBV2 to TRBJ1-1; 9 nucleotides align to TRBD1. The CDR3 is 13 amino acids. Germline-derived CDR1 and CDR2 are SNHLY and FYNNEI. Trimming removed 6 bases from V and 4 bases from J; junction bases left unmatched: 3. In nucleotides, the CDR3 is TGTGCCAGCAGATACAGGGGGCTCACTGAAGCTTTCTTT. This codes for CASRYRGLTEAFF.